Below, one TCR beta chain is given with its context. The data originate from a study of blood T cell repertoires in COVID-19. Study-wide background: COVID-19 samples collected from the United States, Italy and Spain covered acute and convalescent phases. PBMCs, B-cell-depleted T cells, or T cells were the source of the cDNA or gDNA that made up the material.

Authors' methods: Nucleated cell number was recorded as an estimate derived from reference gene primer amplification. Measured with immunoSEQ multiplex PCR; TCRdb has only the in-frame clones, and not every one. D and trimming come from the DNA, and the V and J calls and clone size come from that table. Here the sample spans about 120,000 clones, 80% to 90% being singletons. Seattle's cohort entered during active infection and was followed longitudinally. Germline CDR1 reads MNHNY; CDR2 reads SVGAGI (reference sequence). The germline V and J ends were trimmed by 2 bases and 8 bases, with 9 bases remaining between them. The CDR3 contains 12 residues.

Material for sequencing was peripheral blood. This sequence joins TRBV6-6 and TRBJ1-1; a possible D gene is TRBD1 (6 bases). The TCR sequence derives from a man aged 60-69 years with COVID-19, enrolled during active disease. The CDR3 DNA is TGTGCCAGCAGTTACCCGGACAGAGAAGCTTTCTTT. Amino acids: CASSYPDREAFF.